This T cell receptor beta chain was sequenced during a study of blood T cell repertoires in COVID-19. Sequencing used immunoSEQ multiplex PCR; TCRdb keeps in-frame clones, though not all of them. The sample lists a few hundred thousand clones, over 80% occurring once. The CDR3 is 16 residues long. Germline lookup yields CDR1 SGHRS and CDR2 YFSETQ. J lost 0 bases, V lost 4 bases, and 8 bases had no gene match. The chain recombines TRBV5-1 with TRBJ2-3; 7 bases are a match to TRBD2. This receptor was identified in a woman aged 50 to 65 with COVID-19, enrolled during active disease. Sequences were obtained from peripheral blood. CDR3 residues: CASSPHSGYSTDTQYF. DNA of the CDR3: TGCGCCAGCAGCCCTCATAGCGGGTATAGCACAGATACGCAGTATTTT.